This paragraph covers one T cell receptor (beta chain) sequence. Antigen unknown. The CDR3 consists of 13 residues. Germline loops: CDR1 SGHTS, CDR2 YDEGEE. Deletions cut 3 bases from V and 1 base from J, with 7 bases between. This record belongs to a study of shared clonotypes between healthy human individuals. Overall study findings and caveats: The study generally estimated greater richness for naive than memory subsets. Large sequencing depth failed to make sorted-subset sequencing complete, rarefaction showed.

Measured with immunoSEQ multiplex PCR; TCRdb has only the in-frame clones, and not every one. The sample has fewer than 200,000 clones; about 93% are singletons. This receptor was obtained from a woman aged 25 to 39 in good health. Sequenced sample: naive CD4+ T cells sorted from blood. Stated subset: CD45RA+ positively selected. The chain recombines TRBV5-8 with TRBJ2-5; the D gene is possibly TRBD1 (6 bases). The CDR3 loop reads CASSWTVQETQYF. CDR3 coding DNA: TGTGCCAGCAGCTGGACAGTCCAAGAGACCCAGTACTTC.